These 8 T cell receptor beta chains share one sample of origin, sequenced in a study of blood T cell repertoires in COVID-19. TCRdb's copy holds only in-frame clones and misses some; the assay was immunoSEQ multiplex PCR. Among 35,000 to 45,000 clones listed, over 75% were seen once. The specimen sequenced was peripheral blood. The receptors shown here come from a human donor in a cohort sampled during active COVID-19.

The chain joins TRBV15 to TRBJ2-6; 7 positions match TRBD2. CDR1 is LNHNV and CDR2 is YYDKDF in the germline V gene (reference sequence). CDR3 length: 16 residues. Trimming took 7 bases from V and 0 from J; bases not matched to a gene: 6. This chain's CDR3 is CATTAGQISGANVLTF. The CDR3 region has the DNA TGTGCCACCACAGCGGGGCAAATCTCTGGGGCCAACGTCCTGACTTTC.

The V call is TRBV4-1, the J call TRBJ2-7; TRBD2 is a possible D gene (6 bases). Germline loops: CDR1 MGHRA, CDR2 YSYEKL. V was shortened by 1 base and J by 3 bases, with 22 bases between the two germline ends. The CDR3 totals 18 residues. This CDR3 reads CASSQVGTRRGRGYEQYF. The DNA for the CDR3 is TGCGCCAGCAGCCAAGTTGGAACCCGGCGGGGCCGGGGCTACGAGCAGTACTTC.

This clone turned up a few times. This chain links TRBV30 with TRBJ2-1; TRBD1 matches at 9 bases. The trim removed 2 bases at V and 1 base at J, leaving 3 bases unmatched. Germline assignment: CDR1 GTSNPN and CDR2 SVGIG (reference sequence). The CDR3 extends over 15 amino acids. The chain's CDR3 is CAWSLGQGSYNEQFF. The DNA of the CDR3 is TGTGCCTGGAGTTTGGGACAGGGTTCCTACAATGAGCAGTTCTTC. Full variable domain (missing parts from reference TRBV30 and TRBJ2-1): SQTIHQWPATLVQPVGSPLSLECTVEGTSNPNLYWYRQAAGRGLQLLFYSVGIGQISSEVPQNLSASRPQDRQFILSSKKLLLSDSGFYLCAWSLGQGSYNEQFFGPGTRLTVL.

V and J are TRBV19 and TRBJ2-3, with TRBD1 identical over 9 bases. The V and J ends lost 10 bases and 8 bases, in that order; junction bases with no gene match: 13. Germline lookup yields CDR1 LNHDA and CDR2 SQIVND (reference sequence). The length of the CDR3 is 14 residues. CDR3 sequence reads: CATKRQGDRGTQYF. The CDR3 nucleotides are TGTGCCACTAAACGACAGGGGGACCGTGGTACGCAGTATTTT.

The V and J genes are TRBV19 and TRBJ1-1, with a possible D match to TRBD1 (5 bases). Germline V gives CDR1 LNHDA, CDR2 SQIVND (reference sequence). This CDR3 contains 14 residues. Trimming took 8 bases from V and 10 from J, leaving 23 bases between them. This chain's CDR3 is CASLEGPGVEAAFF. The CDR3 bases are TGTGCCAGTCTTGAGGGGCCGGGGGTGGAGGCAGCTTTCTTT.

The V and J genes are TRBV3-1 (or the pseudogene TRBV3-2) and TRBJ2-1, with D perhaps TRBD2 (5 bases). The length of the CDR3 is 17 residues. CDR1 LGHDT and CDR2 YNNKEL come from the germline V gene (reference sequence). V lost 4 bases and J lost 3, with 19 bases in between. The chain's CDR3 is CASSPRVSSVLYNEQFF. Written as DNA, the CDR3 is TGTGCCAGCAGCCCCCGGGTTAGTAGCGTACTCTACAATGAGCAGTTCTTC.

CDR3 coding DNA: TGTGCCAGCAGTTTCCAGGGCACAGATACGCAGTATTTT. Translation: CASSFQGTDTQYF. The V call is TRBV27, the J call TRBJ2-3; D ambiguous. V was shortened by 3 bases and J by 1 base, with 5 bases between the two germline ends. Germline V lookup: CDR1 MNHEY, CDR2 SMNVEV (reference sequence). The CDR3 contains 13 residues.

This clone came up once. V gene TRBV5-5 combines with J gene TRBJ2-3; 16 bases are a match to TRBD2. The CDR3 has 16 residues. Germline V gives CDR1 SGHKS, CDR2 YYEKEE (reference sequence). Trimming cost V 3 bases and J 5 bases; bases outside gene matches: 3. In DNA, the CDR3 is TGTGCCAGCAGCTGGGGACTAGCGGGAGGGCAAGATACGCAGTATTTT. Its protein product is CASSWGLAGGQDTQYF. The complete variable domain, with remaining parts taken from reference TRBV5-5 and TRBJ2-3, reads DAGVTQSPTHLIKTRGQQVTLRCSPISGHKSVSWYQQVLGQGPQFIFQYYEKEERGRGNFPDRFSARQFPNYSSELNVNALLLGDSALYLCASSWGLAGGQDTQYFGPGTRLTVL.